Below, one T cell receptor (beta chain) is given with its context. Its antigen is not identified. The authors generated TCR beta cDNA through 5'RACE template switching with UMIs. Using the 5' RACE reads, TCRdb records one entry per CDR3 protein without DNA. This table holds about 460,000 distinct CDR3 sequences. This sample was included in a study of T cells expressing NK-cell markers. Overall study: Cells sorted as CD3+CD56+NKG2C+, CD3+CD56+NKG2C- and CD3+CD56-NKG2C+ T cells supplied the TCR beta repertoires. Findings and caveats of the study: Where several donors were concerned, these clonotypes also led the CD3+CD56-NKG2C+ fraction. HCMV specificity of expanded NKG2C+ T cell clones remained unclear.

Germline V gene sequence: CDR1 SQVTM, CDR2 ANQGSEA. CDR3 length equals 15 residues. The chain links TRBV29-1 to TRBJ2-3; TCRdb gives TRBD2 as the D gene, but with no DNA this cannot be confirmed. Sample: blood T cells: a sorted CD56 or NKG2C T cell subset, CD4+ or CD8+ T cells, or bulk PBMC T cells (not recorded which). The clonotype originates from a woman aged 45-65 years in good health. CDR3 residues: CSVGPSGVITDTQYF.